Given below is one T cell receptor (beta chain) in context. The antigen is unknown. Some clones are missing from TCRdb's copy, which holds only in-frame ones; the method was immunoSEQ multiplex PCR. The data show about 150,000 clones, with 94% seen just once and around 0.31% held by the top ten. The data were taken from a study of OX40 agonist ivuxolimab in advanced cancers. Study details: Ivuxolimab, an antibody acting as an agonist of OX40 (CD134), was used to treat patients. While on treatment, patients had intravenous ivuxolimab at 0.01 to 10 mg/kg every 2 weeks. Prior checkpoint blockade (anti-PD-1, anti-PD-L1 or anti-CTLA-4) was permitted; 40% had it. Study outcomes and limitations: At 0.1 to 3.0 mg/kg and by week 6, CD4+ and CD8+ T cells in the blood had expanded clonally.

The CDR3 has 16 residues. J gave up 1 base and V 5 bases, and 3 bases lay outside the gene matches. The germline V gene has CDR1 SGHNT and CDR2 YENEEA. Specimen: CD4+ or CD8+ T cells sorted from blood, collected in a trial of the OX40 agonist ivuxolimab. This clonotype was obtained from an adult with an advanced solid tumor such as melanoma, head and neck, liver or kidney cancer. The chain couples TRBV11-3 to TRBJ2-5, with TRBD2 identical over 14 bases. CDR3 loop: CASSMGTSGGQETQYF. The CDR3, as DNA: TGTGCCAGCAGCATGGGGACTAGCGGGGGCCAAGAGACCCAGTACTTC.